Sequencing of this T cell receptor (beta chain) was carried out in a study of T-cell reconstitution after alpha-beta-depleted transplantation in children. This clonotype was seen ten or more times. Germline-derived CDR1 and CDR2 are SGHAT and FQNNGV. With 5 bases clipped from V and 8 bases from J, the junction kept 12 bases outside the gene matches. The CDR3 runs to 15 residues. Library preparation (for TCRbeta) was performed with unique molecular identifiers. TCRdb itself ran the PCR reads through MiXCR, one entry per CDR3 protein. The sample shows 55,000 to 90,000 distinct CDR3 sequences, roughly 4.9% of them seen only once.

The receptor's source is a boy under three years old who had a stem cell transplant for acute myeloid leukemia, so the T cells may come from the graft donor. Here the sequenced sample was PBMCs, mostly from graft donor cells, taken 180 days after TCRalphabeta/CD19-depleted stem cell transplant. The chain couples TRBV11-2 to TRBJ2-1; 7 bases line up with TRBD1. The CDR3 here is CASSIRTGVVDEQFF. Here the CDR3 DNA reads TGTGCCAGCAGCATCCGGACAGGAGTTGTGGATGAGCAGTTCTTC.